Below are 32 T cell receptor beta chains sequenced from a single sample in a study of T cell clonality in common variable immunodeficiency. Study findings and constraints: Fewer deletions and N-nucleotide insertions were reportedly seen in common variable immunodeficiency TCR beta sequences.

Here immunoSEQ multiplex PCR was the method, and the copy in TCRdb shows in-frame clones only, minus some. The profile covers 25,000 to 35,000 clones, none occurring a single time. These receptors have no identified antigens. Input material: peripheral blood mononuclear cells. These receptor sequences come from a human donor with common variable immunodeficiency.

The sample holds a few counts of this clone. The read terminates 3 residues before the CDR3 end, so the remaining end is supplied by the germline J gene. The chain combines TRBV5-6 with TRBJ2-7; 7 bases are shared with TRBD2. The CDR3 sequence is 15 residues long. Germline V gene sequence: CDR1 SGHDT, CDR2 YYEEEE. The ends lost 3 bases at V and 0 bases at J; junction bases unmatched: 6. The sequenced part of the CDR3 DNA is TGTGCCAGCAGCTACTTAGCGGGCAGCTCCTACGAG. It yields the protein CASSYLAGSSYE. The full-length CDR3 reads as CASSYLAGSSYEQYF.

As concerns this clone: Read coverage stops 3 residues before the CDR3 terminus; the germline J gene supplies the remainder. The chain couples TRBV6-1 to TRBJ1-2; a possible D gene is TRBD1 (5 bases). Germline CDR1 and CDR2: MNHNS and SASEGT. V shed 3 bases and J shed 7 bases, with 18 bases lying between them. The CDR3 totals 15 residues. The CDR3 sequence is CASSETTAVGGGYTF. Incomplete CDR3 DNA: TGTGCCAGCAGTGAGACGACGGCAGTCGGGGGTGGC.

Regarding this clone: The read terminates 3 residues before the CDR3 end, so the remaining end is supplied by the germline J gene. This rearrangement joins TRBV7-8 to TRBJ2-7, with 14 positions matching TRBD2. V gave up 3 bases and J gave up 4 bases; unmatched junction bases: 8. Germline CDR1 is SGHVS and CDR2 is FQNEAQ. This CDR3 has 17 residues. CDR3 sequence reads: CASSLGLAGAPGYEQYF. The part of the CDR3 DNA that was read is TGTGCCAGCAGCTTGGGACTAGCGGGAGCCCCAGGGTACGAG.

The sample holds many counts of this clone. The read finishes 3 residues shy of the CDR3 end, and the germline J gene is used to complete it. The rearrangement uses TRBV9 and TRBJ2-2; 10 bases line up with TRBD1. The V and J ends lost 4 bases and 9 bases, in that order; junction bases with no gene match: 6. Germline lookup yields CDR1 SGDLS and CDR2 YYNGEE. CDR3 length: 14 amino acids. The CDR3 here is CASSKGQGIRELFF. CDR3 DNA, as far as it was read: TGTGCCAGCAGCAAGGGACAGGGGATCCGGGAG. Full variable domain (missing parts from reference TRBV9 and TRBJ2-2): DSGVTQTPKHLITATGQRVTLRCSPRSGDLSVYWYQQSLDQGLQFLIQYYNGEERAKGNILERFSAQQFPDLHSELNLSSLELGDSALYFCASSKGQGIRELFFGEGSRLTVL.

This clone was seen many times. Sequencing ends 3 residues short of the CDR3 end; the germline J gene provides the rest. The chain recombines TRBV2 with TRBJ2-1; 8 nucleotides align to TRBD1. Germline V gene sequence: CDR1 SNHLY, CDR2 FYNNEI. There are 16 residues in the CDR3. After removal of 3 bases from V and 6 bases from J, the junction contained 10 bases not matched to a gene. The chain's CDR3 is CASSDAGQGFINEQFF. CDR3 DNA (partial): TGTGCCAGCAGTGATGCAGGACAGGGCTTTATCAATGAG.

In this sample, this clone turned up many times. The sequenced fragment ends 3 residues before the CDR3 boundary, so the rest is inferred from the germline J gene. The chain uses TRBV29-1 and TRBJ2-7; 8 bases agree with TRBD2. Per germline, CDR1 SQVTM and CDR2 ANQGSEA. Trimming removed 6 bases from V and 0 bases from J; junction bases left unmatched: 7. The CDR3 is 14 amino acids. The CDR3 region is CSVVGGRNSYEQYF. The sequenced part of the CDR3 DNA is TGCAGCGTGGTAGGCGGGAGGAACTCCTACGAG.

In this sample, this clone turned up many times. Sequencing ends 3 residues short of the CDR3 end; the germline J gene provides the rest. The rearrangement joins TRBV6-1 to TRBJ1-5; D gene unclear. V was pared by 3 bases and J by 4 bases, with 7 bases between. CDR3 size: 13 residues. Germline CDR1 and CDR2: MNHNS and SASEGT. CDR3 region: CASSDRWNQPQHF. The sequenced CDR3 bases are TGTGCCAGCAGTGACCGGTGGAATCAGCCC.

The sample holds many counts of this clone. CDR3 DNA (partial): TGCGCCAGCAGCTTGGCCCCGGGACAGACCAGCTCCTACGAG. Its translation is CASSLAPGQTSSYE. The full CDR3 sequence reads CASSLAPGQTSSYEQYF. The chain joins TRBV5-1 to TRBJ2-7; 7 bases align to TRBD1. Sequencing ends 3 residues short of the CDR3 end; the germline J gene provides the rest. This CDR3 is built from 17 residues. In germline, CDR1 is SGHRS, CDR2 YFSETQ. With 0 bases clipped from V and 0 bases from J, the junction kept 9 bases outside the gene matches.

There are many counts of this clone. CDR3 DNA (partial): TGTGCCAGCAGCTTGGCTAGCGGGTCCAAAAAT. Amino acids: CASSLASGSKN. The full CDR3 reads CASSLASGSKNQYF. The rearrangement joins TRBV7-2 to TRBJ2-4, with 8 bases that match TRBD2. The CDR3 goes on 3 residues after the read ends, and that part is filled in from the germline J gene. CDR1 and CDR2 from the germline V gene are SGHTA and FQGNSA. There are 14 residues in the CDR3.

This clone was counted only a few times. The read terminates 3 residues ahead of where the CDR3 ends, so the germline J gene completes it. V is TRBV19 and J is TRBJ2-5, with TRBD1 matching 7 bases. CDR1 and CDR2 from the germline V gene are LNHDA and SQIVND (reference sequence). The CDR3 is made up of 13 amino acids. V lost 5 bases to trimming and J lost 2 bases; unmatched junction nucleotides: 2. The covered CDR3 bases are TGTGCCAGTAGTCGGGACAGTCAAGAGACC. Translating it yields CASSRDSQET. The full CDR3 protein is CASSRDSQETQYF.

This clone was seen at least ten times. The read falls 3 residues short of the CDR3 end, and the missing part is taken from the germline J gene. The V gene is TRBV7-9, the J gene TRBJ1-2; TRBD1 might be the D (6 bases). CDR1 and CDR2 from the germline V gene are SEHNR and FQNEAQ (reference sequence). The V and J ends lost 5 bases and 2 bases respectively, with 12 bases between them. The CDR3 spans 14 residues. The CDR3 bases that were read are TGTGCCAGCAGCCCGACAGGCCCGAACTATGGC. Translating it yields CASSPTGPNYG. The complete CDR3 sequence is CASSPTGPNYGYTF.

This clone was seen at least ten times. This CDR3 reads CASSFGQLYEQYF. The DNA read from the CDR3 is TGCGCCAGCAGCTTTGGACAGCTCTACGAG. V gene TRBV5-1 combines with J gene TRBJ2-7; D is perhaps TRBD1 (6 bases). The observed sequence ends 3 residues before the CDR3 terminus, with the missing tail filled in from the germline J gene. This CDR3 region has 13 residues. Between the trimmed V and J ends, which lost 2 bases and 3 bases, there was a span of 9 bases. Looked up from germline, CDR1 is SGHRS and CDR2 is YFSETQ.

This clone showed up many times. The read ends 3 residues before the CDR3 terminus; that terminus is restored from the germline J gene. The chain couples TRBV18 to TRBJ1-1; tentatively, D is TRBD1 (6 bases). Germline CDR1 KGHSH, CDR2 LQKENI. The CDR3 totals 16 residues. CDR3 sequence reads: CASSPKDTGPDDGAFF. The DNA read from the CDR3 is TGTGCCAGCTCACCAAAGGATACAGGGCCTGATGATGGA.

The sample holds many counts of this clone. The read gets to within 3 residues of the CDR3 end, and the germline J gene fills in the rest. The rearrangement links TRBV19 to TRBJ2-2; no clear D gene. Trimming shortened V by 2 bases and J by 6 bases, and 13 bases separated the two germline ends. Germline V gene data show CDR1 as LNHDA and CDR2 as SQIVND (reference sequence). This CDR3 contains 15 residues. CDR3 bases read: TGTGCCAGTAGTATATATTCGTTGAGGCCCGGGGAG. This sequence encodes CASSIYSLRPGE. The complete CDR3 protein is CASSIYSLRPGELFF. Complete variable domain (other parts from reference TRBV19 and TRBJ2-2): DGGITQSPKYLFRKEGQNVTLSCEQNLNHDAMYWYRQDPGQGLRLIYYSQIVNDFQKGDIAEGYSVSREKKESFPLTVTSAQKNPTAFYLCASSIYSLRPGELFFGEGSRLTVL.

This clone has a handful of counts. From the germline J gene comes the end of the CDR3, since the read stops 3 residues before it. V is TRBV5-1 and J is TRBJ2-5; 9 bases align to TRBD2. V lost 3 bases and J lost 0; bases outside the gene matches: 6. Germline V gives CDR1 SGHRS, CDR2 YFSETQ. The CDR3 totals 16 residues. This chain's CDR3 is CASSSGLARNQETQYF. Incomplete CDR3 DNA: TGCGCCAGCAGCTCCGGACTAGCGAGGAACCAAGAGACC. Full variable domain (remainder filled in from reference TRBV5-1 and TRBJ2-5): KAGVTQTPRYLIKTRGQQVTLSCSPISGHRSVSWYQQTPGQGLQFLFEYFSETQRNKGNFPGRFSGRQFSNSRSEMNVSTLELGDSALYLCASSSGLARNQETQYFGPGTRLLVL.

This clone was found a few times. A read error may produce the germline difference seen at one junction end. The read stops 3 residues short of the end of the CDR3; the missing end is completed from the germline J gene. The chain employs TRBV18 and TRBJ2-2; 9 positions agree with TRBD2. The CDR3 is made up of 16 amino acids. Germline V gene data show CDR1 as KGHSH and CDR2 as LQKENI. CDR3 bases read: TGTGCCAGCTCCCCACGGACTAGCGCTAACACCGGGGAG. Encoded protein: CASSPRTSANTGE. The full CDR3 is CASSPRTSANTGELFF.

This clone was seen many times. Read coverage stops 3 residues before the CDR3 terminus; the germline J gene supplies the remainder. This rearrangement joins TRBV2 to TRBJ2-1; TRBD2 matches at 8 bases. Losses at the gene ends were 6 bases for V and 5 bases for J; bases not matched to a gene: 9. This CDR3 comprises 15 residues. The germline gives CDR1 SNHLY, CDR2 FYNNEI. CDR3 sequence: CASRPTSGGHNEQFF. Partial CDR3 DNA: TGTGCCAGCAGACCAACTAGCGGCGGTCACAATGAG.

The sample holds many counts of this clone. Sequencing ends 3 residues short of the CDR3 end; the germline J gene provides the rest. V gene TRBV14 combines with J gene TRBJ2-1, with 8 nucleotides matching TRBD1. The trim removed 5 bases at V and 7 bases at J, leaving 10 bases unmatched. The CDR3 spans 15 residues. Germline V gives CDR1 SGHDN, CDR2 FVKESK. This CDR3 reads CASSFSYTGGNEQFF. The part of the CDR3 DNA that was read is TGTGCCAGCAGCTTTTCCTATACAGGGGGAAATGAG. Supplemented by reference TRBV14 and TRBJ2-1, the full variable domain reads EAGVTQFPSHSVIEKGQTVTLRCDPISGHDNLYWYRRVMGKEIKFLLHFVKESKQDESGMPNNRFLAERTGGTYSTLKVQPAELEDSGVYFCASSFSYTGGNEQFFGPGTRLTVL.

Many counts were recorded for this clone. The read ends 3 residues before the CDR3 terminus; that terminus is restored from the germline J gene. The genes are TRBV24-1 and TRBJ2-1; D is uncertain. The V end lost 4 bases, the J end lost 0 bases, and 9 bases lay between the germline ends. The CDR3 extends over 15 amino acids. Germline CDR1 KGHDR, CDR2 SFDVKD. CDR3 DNA, as far as it was read: TGTGCCACCAGTGACCCGGAGCGCTCCTACAATGAG. It encodes CATSDPERSYNE. The full CDR3 sequence reads CATSDPERSYNEQFF.

Notes on this clone: With the read ending 3 residues before the CDR3 end, the germline J gene is used to fill in that end. The chain uses TRBV20-1 and TRBJ2-5, with 8 bases that match TRBD1. Germline trimming cut 3 bases from V and 4 bases from J; bases unmatched to any gene: 7. Germline CDR1 is DFQATT and CDR2 is SNEGSKA (reference sequence). This CDR3 region has 14 residues. The DNA read from the CDR3 is TGCAGTGCTAGGGACAGGGTCGGGCGAGAGACC. As protein: CSARDRVGRET. The full CDR3 sequence reads CSARDRVGRETQYF.

This clone has ten or more counts. Read data end 3 residues before the CDR3 end; the end is taken from the germline J gene. V and J are TRBV5-1 and TRBJ2-2; D unclear. The CDR3 contains 15 residues. The germline V gene has CDR1 SGHRS and CDR2 YFSETQ. V gave up 2 bases and J gave up 0 bases, with 8 bases separating them. The CDR3 loop is CASSLNTPNTGELFF. Partial CDR3 DNA: TGCGCCAGCAGCTTAAACACACCGAACACCGGGGAG.

This clone was detected many times. The read is 3 residues too short to cover the CDR3 end, so that end is filled in from the germline J gene. The gene calls are TRBV2 and TRBJ2-7; TRBD2 aligns across 10 bases. With V trimmed by 6 bases and J by 6 bases, 8 bases remained unmatched. This CDR3 comprises 14 residues. The germline CDR1 and CDR2 sequences are SNHLY and FYNNEI. CDR3 residues: CASRPGLALSEQYF. The sequenced part of the CDR3 DNA is TGTGCCAGCAGACCGGGACTAGCGCTATCCGAG.

The sequenced CDR3 bases are TGTGCCAGCAGCACCGGGGGGGACGTCTATGGC. Protein: CASSTGGDVYG. The entire CDR3 protein reads CASSTGGDVYGYTF. The chain carries TRBV7-9 and TRBJ1-2; D possibly corresponds to TRBD1 (5 bases). The read is 3 residues too short to cover the CDR3 end, so that end is filled in from the germline J gene. Germline V gene sequence: CDR1 SEHNR, CDR2 FQNEAQ (reference sequence). V dropped 5 bases and J dropped 4 bases, with 14 bases sitting between them. The CDR3 consists of 14 residues.

This clone was seen ten or more times. The CDR3 end is not reached by the read, which stops 3 residues before it; the germline J gene fills it in. The chain links TRBV2 to TRBJ2-2, with a weak D call TRBD1 (6 bases). Germline CDR1 SNHLY, CDR2 FYNNEI. V was trimmed by 6 bases and J by 10 bases, leaving 15 bases between them. This CDR3 has 13 amino acids. CDR3 DNA (partial): TGTGCCAGCAGGACAGGTTACACGGAGGAG. Translation gives CASRTGYTEE. The whole CDR3 protein reads CASRTGYTEELFF.

The sample holds many counts of this clone. Sequencing ends 3 residues short of the CDR3 end; the germline J gene provides the rest. The chain has TRBV6-1 and TRBJ2-1, with 7 bases matching TRBD2. Germline lookup yields CDR1 MNHNS and CDR2 SASEGT. The V gene end was trimmed by 4 bases and the J gene end by 5 bases; junction bases not matched to a gene: 11. This CDR3 has 16 amino acids. The chain's CDR3 is CASSAPGTILHNEQFF. The CDR3 DNA, read in part, is TGTGCCAGCAGTGCCCCCGGGACTATCCTTCACAATGAG.

This clone came up a few times. The sequenced fragment ends 3 residues before the CDR3 boundary, so the rest is inferred from the germline J gene. The genes are TRBV6-4 and TRBJ1-5; tentatively, D is TRBD1 (6 bases). The CDR3 has 15 amino acids. Germline values: CDR1 MRHNA, CDR2 SNTAGT. V lost 5 bases and J 4 bases, leaving 15 bases between the germline ends. CDR3 bases read: TGTGCCAGCAGTCAATCGGCAGGGGATAATCAGCCC. Translating it yields CASSQSAGDNQP. The CDR3 in its entirety is CASSQSAGDNQPQHF.

Sample share makes this clone medium-sized. The read halts 3 residues ahead of the CDR3 end, with the missing end drawn from the germline J gene. The rearrangement uses TRBV10-1 and TRBJ2-2; 8 nucleotides align to TRBD2. The CDR3 loop spans 17 amino acids. J was trimmed by 2 bases and V by 2 bases; bases with no gene match: 7. Germline loops: CDR1 WNHNN, CDR2 SYGVQD (reference sequence). CDR3 DNA, as far as it was read: TGCGCCAGCAGTGAGCGCCCGGGACTAGGAAACACCGGGGAG. It encodes CASSERPGLGNTGE. The full CDR3 protein is CASSERPGLGNTGELFF.

In its sample, this clone was seen many times. Read data end 3 residues before the CDR3 end; the end is taken from the germline J gene. The chain links TRBV7-9 to TRBJ2-3; tentatively, D is TRBD1 (5 bases). Trimming removed 3 bases at V and 0 bases at J, with 10 bases between. The CDR3 is made up of 15 amino acids. Germline CDR1 is SEHNR and CDR2 is FQNEAQ (reference sequence). The sequenced part of the CDR3 DNA is TGTGCCAGCAGCTTCCCAGGGTCTAGCACAGATACG. It yields the protein CASSFPGSSTDT. The entire CDR3 is CASSFPGSSTDTQYF.

This clone was observed many times. With the read ending 3 residues before the CDR3 end, the germline J gene is used to fill in that end. The V gene is TRBV5-1, the J gene TRBJ1-1; a possible D gene is TRBD1 (5 bases). Deletions cut 3 bases from V and 0 bases from J, with 9 bases between. The CDR3 contains 14 residues. Germline V CDR1 and CDR2: SGHRS, YFSETQ. The CDR3 region is CASSSGLVNTEAFF. CDR3 bases read: TGCGCCAGCAGCTCGGGACTTGTGAACACTGAA.

This clone was counted ten times or more. The sequenced fragment ends 3 residues before the CDR3 boundary, so the rest is inferred from the germline J gene. The chain carries TRBV23-1 and TRBJ1-1; the match to TRBD1 covers 9 bases. TRBV23-1 qualifies as an ORF whose function is uncertain. This CDR3 spans 15 amino acids. J gave up 5 bases and V 4 bases, and 8 bases lay outside the gene matches. Here the CDR3 reads CASSRLRQGVTEAFF. Incomplete CDR3 DNA: TGCGCCAGCAGTCGATTGAGACAGGGGGTTACTGAA.

This clone was detected ten times or more. Coverage ceases 3 residues before the CDR3 finishes, and the germline J gene fills in the end. The genes are TRBV5-4 and TRBJ2-2, with D perhaps TRBD1 (5 bases). Germline V gene sequence: CDR1 SGHNT, CDR2 YYREEE (reference sequence). CDR3 size: 14 residues. The V gene lost 4 bases and the J gene lost 2 bases, with 9 bases spanning the gap. The CDR3 sequence: CASSTRTNTGELFF. The sequenced part of the CDR3 DNA is TGTGCCAGCAGCACCCGGACAAACACCGGGGAG.

This clone was counted only a few times. The CDR3 extends 3 residues past the end of the read, so its final part is completed from the germline J gene. The chain joins TRBV6-2 or TRBV6-3 to TRBJ1-3; TRBD1 matches at 7 bases. With 6 bases clipped from V and 2 bases from J, the junction kept 4 bases outside the gene matches. Germline V gene sequence: CDR1 MNHEY, CDR2 SVGEGT. The CDR3 is 14 amino acids. CDR3 DNA, as far as it was read: TGTGCCAGCAGGGGACAGCTAACTGGAAACACC. This encodes CASRGQLTGNT. The complete CDR3 sequence is CASRGQLTGNTIYF.